This T cell receptor beta chain is from a study of STAT5B mutations in CD4+ large granular lymphocyte leukemia (dated by TCRdb to the early 2020s). At the level of the whole study: Among the healthy controls, the CDR3 'QG' motif was associated with a particular HLA allele. The TCRbeta repertoires of CD4+ T-cell large granular lymphocyte leukemia patients were compared with the TCRbeta repertoires of healthy blood donors. Flow cytometry on FACSCanto II or FACSVerse confirmed that purified fractions exceeded 95% purity among lymphocytes.

The immunoSEQ assay at survey resolution was used to sequence TCRbeta rearrangements from genomic DNA. In the authors' own workflow: A lowest detectable productive clonotype frequency of 2.59 x 10-5 was observed in the TCR sequencing data. Only productive TCRbeta rearrangements, meaning sequences that were complete and in-frame, were kept for the analyses. Sample clonality was computed as Simpson clonality in the immunoSEQ Analyzer version 3.0. Clones were categorized by frequency as very rare, small, medium, large (1-20%) or hyperexpanded (>20%). OLGA 1.2.3 estimated generation probabilities, VDJtools produced V-gene circos plots, VDJdb was queried for specificities, and GLIPH identified CDR3 motifs. TCRdb re-hosts the immuneACCESS table, in-frame sequences only. Its copies lack some clones; in the studies checked, an unresolved V gene accounts for under half of them, and the cause for the rest is not known. V, J and clone size were drawn from that table, and D and trimming were deduced from the DNA. The sample table shows around 30,000 clones, and roughly 70% are seen once. Of the sample, approximately 1% falls within the top ten clones.

The healthy control group was made up of approximately 40 blood donors, and the Finnish Red Cross blood service supplied their buffy coats. All TCR-sequenced material derived from peripheral blood: patient blood samples and healthy donor buffy coats. Ficoll-Hypaque gradient centrifugation was used to isolate peripheral blood mononuclear cells. For the healthy controls, CD4+ cells were obtained from buffy coats by magnetic purification. The Gentra Puregene Cell and Tissue kit was used for genomic DNA extraction, and quantification was performed on a Qubit 2.0 fluorometer. Broad study findings and their caveats: The data were not HLA-matched, and the relatively small sample size could explain the higher clonality seen in CD4+ compared with CD8+ T-LGLL. TRBV06-family usage was enriched among the top patient clones (8/27) compared with healthy controls (2/35). CD4-sorted patient repertoires appeared more clonal than healthy CD4+ repertoires, and this difference persisted after removing the putative leukemic clones. Main leukemic clonotypes were private to each patient, although roughly 25% appeared at low frequency in other patients' non-leukemic repertoires.

As regards this clone: This receptor's antigen is unknown. Nothing much larger sits one base from this clone, and base qualities are not available.

V is clipped by 0 bases and J by 0 bases, and the sequence between their germline boundaries is 7 bases long. The CDR3 covers 15 residues, taking in both the cysteine and the phenylalanine. The DNA shown is the 45-base CDR3, in frame from base 1. The germline V gene (reference sequence) specifies SGHNT as CDR1 and YYREEE as CDR2. Sample: CD4+ T cells from blood buffy coats. The receptor comes from a human donor in good health. This chain is built from TRBV5-4 and TRBJ2-1; the D gene is not confidently resolved. The CDR3 loop reads CASSLDKSSYNEQFF. The sequence in DNA is TGTGCCAGCAGCTTGGACAAGAGCTCCTACAATGAGCAGTTCTTC.